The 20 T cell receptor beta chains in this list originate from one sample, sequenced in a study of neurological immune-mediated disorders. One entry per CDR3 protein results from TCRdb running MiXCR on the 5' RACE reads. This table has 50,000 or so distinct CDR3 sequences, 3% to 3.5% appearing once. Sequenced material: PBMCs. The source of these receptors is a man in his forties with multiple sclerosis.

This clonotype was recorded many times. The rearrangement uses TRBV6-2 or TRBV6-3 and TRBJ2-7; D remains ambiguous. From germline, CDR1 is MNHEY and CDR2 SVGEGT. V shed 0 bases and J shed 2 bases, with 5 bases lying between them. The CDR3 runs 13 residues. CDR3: CASSYSGTYEQYF. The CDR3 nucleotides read TGTGCCAGCAGTTACTCGGGGACCTACGAGCAGTACTTC.

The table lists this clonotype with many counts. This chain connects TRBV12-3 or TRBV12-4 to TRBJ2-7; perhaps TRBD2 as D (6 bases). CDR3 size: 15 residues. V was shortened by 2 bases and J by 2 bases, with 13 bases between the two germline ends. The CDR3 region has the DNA TGTGCCAGCAGTTTAAGTTCGGCGGGGACCTACGAGCAGTACTTC. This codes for CASSLSSAGTYEQYF.

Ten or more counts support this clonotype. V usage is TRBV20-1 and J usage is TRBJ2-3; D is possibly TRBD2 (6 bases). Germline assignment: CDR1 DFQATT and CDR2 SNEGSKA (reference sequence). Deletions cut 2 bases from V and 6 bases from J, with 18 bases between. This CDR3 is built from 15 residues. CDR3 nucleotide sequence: TGCAGTGCTAGATTAACACGTGGGGGGAAGGATACGCAGTATTTT. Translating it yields CSARLTRGGKDTQYF.

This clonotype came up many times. CDR3 loop: CASSLDVGLTDTQYF. CDR3 in DNA: TGTGCCAGCAGCTTGGACGTAGGCCTAACAGATACGCAGTATTTT. The chain recombines TRBV5-5 with TRBJ2-3; the D is unclear. The V gene lost 0 bases and the J gene lost 3 bases, with 11 bases spanning the gap. The CDR3 totals 15 residues. Germline V lookup: CDR1 SGHKS, CDR2 YYEKEE (reference sequence).

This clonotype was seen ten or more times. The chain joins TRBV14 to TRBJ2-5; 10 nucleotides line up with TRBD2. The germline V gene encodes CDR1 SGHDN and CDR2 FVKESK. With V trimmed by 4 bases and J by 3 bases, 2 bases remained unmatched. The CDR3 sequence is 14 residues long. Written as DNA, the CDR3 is TGTGCCAGCAGCCGTGGACTAGCGGAAGAGACCCAGTACTTC. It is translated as CASSRGLAEETQYF.

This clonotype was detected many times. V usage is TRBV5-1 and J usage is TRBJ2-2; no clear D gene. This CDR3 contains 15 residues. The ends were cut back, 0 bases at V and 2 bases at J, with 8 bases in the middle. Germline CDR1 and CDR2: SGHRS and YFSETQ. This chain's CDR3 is CASSLDGDNTGELFF. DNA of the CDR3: TGCGCCAGCAGCTTGGATGGAGATAACACCGGGGAGCTGTTTTTT. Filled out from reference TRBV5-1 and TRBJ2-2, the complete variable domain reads KAGVTQTPRYLIKTRGQQVTLSCSPISGHRSVSWYQQTPGQGLQFLFEYFSETQRNKGNFPGRFSGRQFSNSRSEMNVSTLELGDSALYLCASSLDGDNTGELFFGEGSRLTVL.

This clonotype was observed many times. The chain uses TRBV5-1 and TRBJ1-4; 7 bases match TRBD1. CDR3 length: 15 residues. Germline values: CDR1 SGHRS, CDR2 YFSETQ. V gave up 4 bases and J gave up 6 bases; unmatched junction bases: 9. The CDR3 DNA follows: TGCGCCAGCAGCCCCTCGACAGGGACCCATGAAAAACTGTTTTTT. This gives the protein CASSPSTGTHEKLFF.

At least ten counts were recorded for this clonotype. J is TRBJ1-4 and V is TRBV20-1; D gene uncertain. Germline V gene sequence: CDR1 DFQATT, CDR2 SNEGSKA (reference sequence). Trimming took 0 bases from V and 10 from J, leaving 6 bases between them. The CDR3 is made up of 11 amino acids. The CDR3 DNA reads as TGCAGTGCTAGAGATCGGGTAAAACTGTTTTTT. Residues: CSARDRVKLFF.

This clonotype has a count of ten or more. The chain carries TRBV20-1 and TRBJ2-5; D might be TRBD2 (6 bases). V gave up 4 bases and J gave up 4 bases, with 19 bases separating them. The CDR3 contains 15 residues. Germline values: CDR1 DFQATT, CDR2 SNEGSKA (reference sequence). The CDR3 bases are TGCAGTGCTATGGGAAGGGAGGAGGTAGGAGAGACCCAGTACTTC. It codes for CSAMGREEVGETQYF.

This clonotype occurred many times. The DNA of the CDR3 is TGTGCCAGCAGCCCTCGGGCTAGCGGGGTCTCCTACGAGCAGTACTTC. Protein sequence: CASSPRASGVSYEQYF. This chain joins TRBV5-5 and TRBJ2-7; 9 bases fit TRBD2. V was clipped by 4 bases and J by 0 bases; unmatched bases: 8. CDR1 and CDR2 from the germline V gene are SGHKS and YYEKEE (reference sequence). CDR3 length: 16 amino acids.

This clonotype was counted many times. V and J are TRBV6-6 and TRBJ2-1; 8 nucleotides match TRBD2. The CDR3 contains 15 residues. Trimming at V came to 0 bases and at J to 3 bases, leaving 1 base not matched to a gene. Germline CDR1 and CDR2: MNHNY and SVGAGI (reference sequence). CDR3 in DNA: TGTGCCAGCAGTTACTCAACTAGCGGCTACAATGAGCAGTTCTTC. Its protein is CASSYSTSGYNEQFF.

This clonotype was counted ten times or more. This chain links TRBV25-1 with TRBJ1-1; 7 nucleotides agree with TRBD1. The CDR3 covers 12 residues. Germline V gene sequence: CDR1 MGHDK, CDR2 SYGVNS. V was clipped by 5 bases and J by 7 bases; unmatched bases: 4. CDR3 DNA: TGTGCCAGCAGTCAGGGACAGCTTGAAGCTTTCTTT. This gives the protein CASSQGQLEAFF.

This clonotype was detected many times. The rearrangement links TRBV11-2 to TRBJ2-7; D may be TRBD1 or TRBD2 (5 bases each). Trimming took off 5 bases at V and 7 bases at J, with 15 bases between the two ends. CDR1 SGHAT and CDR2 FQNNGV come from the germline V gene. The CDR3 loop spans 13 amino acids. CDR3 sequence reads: CASSARPGSEQYF. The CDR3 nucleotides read TGTGCCAGCAGCGCACGGCCAGGGAGTGAGCAGTACTTC.

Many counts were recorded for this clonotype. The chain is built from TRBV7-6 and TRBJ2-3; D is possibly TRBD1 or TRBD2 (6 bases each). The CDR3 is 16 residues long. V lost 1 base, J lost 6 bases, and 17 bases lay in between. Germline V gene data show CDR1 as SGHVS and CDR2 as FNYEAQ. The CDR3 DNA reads TGTGCCAGCAGCTTAGGGTCGCCGGGGGCCGCTGATACGCAGTATTTT. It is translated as CASSLGSPGAADTQYF.

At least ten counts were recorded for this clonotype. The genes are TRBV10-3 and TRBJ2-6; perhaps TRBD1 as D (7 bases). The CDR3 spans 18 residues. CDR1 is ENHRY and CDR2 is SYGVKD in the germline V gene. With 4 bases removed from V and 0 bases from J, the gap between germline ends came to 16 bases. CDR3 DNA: TGTGCCATCAGTGGGCGGGACAGCGAAAACTCTGGGGCCAACGTCCTGACTTTC. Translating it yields CAISGRDSENSGANVLTF.

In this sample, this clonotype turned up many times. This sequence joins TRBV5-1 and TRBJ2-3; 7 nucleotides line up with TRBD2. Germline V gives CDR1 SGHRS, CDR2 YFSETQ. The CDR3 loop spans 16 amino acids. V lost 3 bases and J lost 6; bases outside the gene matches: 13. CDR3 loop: CASSSYLAGEGDTQYF. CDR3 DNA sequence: TGCGCCAGCAGCTCATACCTTGCGGGGGAGGGGGATACGCAGTATTTT.

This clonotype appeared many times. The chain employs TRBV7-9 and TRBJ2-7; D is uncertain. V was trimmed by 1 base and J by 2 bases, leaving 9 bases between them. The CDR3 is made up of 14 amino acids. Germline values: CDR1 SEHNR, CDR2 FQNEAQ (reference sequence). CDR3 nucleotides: TGTGCCAGCAGCTTAGGATCAGAACCCTACGAGCAGTACTTC. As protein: CASSLGSEPYEQYF.

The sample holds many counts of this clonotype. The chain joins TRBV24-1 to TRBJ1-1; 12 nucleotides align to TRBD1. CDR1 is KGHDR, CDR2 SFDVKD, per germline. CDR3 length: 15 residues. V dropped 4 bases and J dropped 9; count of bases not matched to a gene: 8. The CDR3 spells CATSETGGTGGKAFF. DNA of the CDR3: TGTGCCACCAGTGAAACTGGGGGGACAGGGGGCAAAGCTTTCTTT.

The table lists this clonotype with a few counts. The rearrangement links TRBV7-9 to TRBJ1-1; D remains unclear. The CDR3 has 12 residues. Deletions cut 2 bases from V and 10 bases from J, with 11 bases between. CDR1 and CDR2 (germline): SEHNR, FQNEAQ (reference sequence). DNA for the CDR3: TGTGCCAGCAGCTTAACGGCTACGGCAGCTTTCTTT. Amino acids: CASSLTATAAFF.

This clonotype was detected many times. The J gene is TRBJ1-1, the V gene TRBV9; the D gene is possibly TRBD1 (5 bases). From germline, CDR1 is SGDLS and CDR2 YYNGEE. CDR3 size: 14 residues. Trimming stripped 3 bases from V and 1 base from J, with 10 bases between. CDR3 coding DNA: TGTGCCAGCAGCGGGGGGGGACGGAACACTGAAGCTTTCTTT. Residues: CASSGGGRNTEAFF.